Listed below are T cell receptor beta chains from one sample, sequenced in a study of T cells in Graves' hyperthyroidism and ophthalmopathy. TCRdb passed the multiplex PCR reads through MiXCR, listing each CDR3 protein once. The sample carries 380,000 or so distinct CDR3 sequences, roughly 14% recorded once. The sequencing sample was made of blood. These receptors came from a woman aged 30 to 39 with Graves' hyperthyroidism. CDR3s include the opening cysteine and the closing phenylalanine or tryptophan. The order of the fields is CDR3 protein, CDR3 DNA, D gene, J gene, V gene, clone size. A D gene is named only where the DNA matches it firmly. Clone size is shown for a subset of rows, as once, few, many or a class of expanded clone.

CDR3 protein: CASSTSGGGTNRPQHF
CDR3 DNA: TGTGCCAGTAGTACTAGCGGAGGAGGGACTAATCGGCCCCAGCATTTT
D gene: NA
J gene: TRBJ1-5
V gene: TRBV19
clone size: NA

CDR3 protein: CASSLASDRRGEQYF
CDR3 DNA: TGTGCCAGCAGCTTGGCTTCGGACAGGAGAGGCGAGCAGTACTTC
D gene: TRBD1
J gene: TRBJ2-7
V gene: TRBV5-4
clone size: few

CDR3 protein: CASLQGVIQYF
CDR3 DNA: TGTGCCAGCCTACAGGGGGTCATTCAGTACTTC
D gene: TRBD1
J gene: TRBJ2-4
V gene: TRBV28
clone size: few

CDR3 protein: CASRNLDIVYNEQFF
CDR3 DNA: TGTGCCAGCAGAAACCTAGATATCGTCTACAATGAGCAGTTCTTC
D gene: NA
J gene: TRBJ2-1
V gene: TRBV6-2/TRBV6-3
clone size: NA

CDR3 protein: CASSLAGTGRRAGELFF
CDR3 DNA: TGTGCCAGCAGTTTAGCCGGGACAGGGAGACGGGCCGGGGAGCTGTTTTTT
D gene: TRBD1
J gene: TRBJ2-2
V gene: TRBV12-3/TRBV12-4
clone size: many

CDR3 protein: CSARDPSGPSYNEQFF
CDR3 DNA: TGCAGTGCTAGGGACCCTAGCGGCCCGTCCTACAATGAGCAGTTCTTC
D gene: TRBD2
J gene: TRBJ2-1
V gene: TRBV20-1
clone size: NA

CDR3 protein: CASSIGLAGLEGIQYF
CDR3 DNA: TGTGCCAGTAGTATCGGACTAGCGGGGTTAGAGGGGATTCAGTACTTC
D gene: TRBD2
J gene: TRBJ2-4
V gene: TRBV19
clone size: few

CDR3 protein: CSPRGVPADNEQFF
CDR3 DNA: TGCAGTCCCAGAGGGGTCCCCGCGGACAATGAGCAGTTCTTC
D gene: NA
J gene: TRBJ2-1
V gene: TRBV20-1
clone size: few

CDR3 protein: CASSEDRGSYEQYF
CDR3 DNA: TGTGCCAGCAGTGAGGACAGGGGGTCCTACGAGCAGTACTTC
D gene: TRBD1
J gene: TRBJ2-7
V gene: TRBV6-1
clone size: many

CDR3 protein: CASGGSYNSPLHF
CDR3 DNA: TGTGCCAGCGGTGGCTCCTATAATTCACCCCTCCACTTT
D gene: NA
J gene: TRBJ1-6
V gene: TRBV28
clone size: NA

CDR3 protein: CSARGAGYEQYF
CDR3 DNA: TGCAGTGCTAGAGGCGCAGGGTACGAGCAGTACTTC
D gene: NA
J gene: TRBJ2-7
V gene: TRBV20-1
clone size: NA

CDR3 protein: CASRRTGVDYGYTF
CDR3 DNA: TGTGCCAGCAGACGGACAGGTGTGGACTATGGCTACACCTTC
D gene: TRBD1
J gene: TRBJ1-2
V gene: TRBV12-3/TRBV12-4
clone size: many

CDR3 protein: CASSYGRTRPYEQYF
CDR3 DNA: TGTGCCAGCAGTTATGGCAGGACACGTCCCTACGAGCAGTACTTC
D gene: NA
J gene: TRBJ2-7
V gene: TRBV28
clone size: many

CDR3 protein: CASSREPAGGNNIQYF
CDR3 DNA: TGTGCCAGCAGCCGAGAACCGGCAGGGGGCAATAACATTCAGTACTTC
D gene: TRBD1
J gene: TRBJ2-4
V gene: TRBV7-2
clone size: few

CDR3 protein: CASCPGTGNQPQHF
CDR3 DNA: TGTGCCAGCTGCCCCGGGACAGGGAATCAGCCCCAGCATTTT
D gene: TRBD1
J gene: TRBJ1-5
V gene: TRBV9
clone size: NA

CDR3 protein: CASGPGGDTQYF
CDR3 DNA: TGTGCCAGCGGGCCAGGAGGGGATACGCAGTATTTT
D gene: NA
J gene: TRBJ2-3
V gene: TRBV27
clone size: NA

CDR3 protein: CASSLIDRRPPDGYTF
CDR3 DNA: TGTGCCAGCAGTTTGATCGACAGGCGGCCCCCCGATGGCTACACCTTC
D gene: NA
J gene: TRBJ1-2
V gene: TRBV28
clone size: many

CDR3 protein: CSAREGTGDGYTF
CDR3 DNA: TGCAGTGCTAGAGAGGGGACAGGGGATGGCTACACCTTC
D gene: TRBD1
J gene: TRBJ1-2
V gene: TRBV20-1
clone size: many

CDR3 protein: CASSFTSGGVQETQYF
CDR3 DNA: TGCGCCAGCAGCTTTACTAGCGGGGGCGTACAAGAGACCCAGTACTTC
D gene: TRBD2
J gene: TRBJ2-5
V gene: TRBV5-1
clone size: NA

CDR3 protein: CASSPGTPNTEAFF
CDR3 DNA: TGTGCCAGCAGCCCCGGGACACCAAACACTGAAGCTTTCTTT
D gene: NA
J gene: TRBJ1-1
V gene: TRBV9
clone size: few

CDR3 protein: CASSIRAGVDYNEQFF
CDR3 DNA: TGTGCCAGCAGCATCCGCGCGGGAGTTGACTACAATGAGCAGTTCTTC
D gene: TRBD2
J gene: TRBJ2-1
V gene: TRBV6-1
clone size: NA

CDR3 protein: CASNGARQAFF
CDR3 DNA: TGTGCCAGCAATGGGGCCAGACAAGCTTTCTTT
D gene: NA
J gene: TRBJ1-1
V gene: TRBV28
clone size: few

CDR3 protein: CSVRGQGVSGANVLTF
CDR3 DNA: TGCAGCGTCAGAGGACAGGGAGTTTCTGGGGCCAACGTCCTGACTTTC
D gene: TRBD1
J gene: TRBJ2-6
V gene: TRBV29-1
clone size: NA

CDR3 protein: CASSQDPGLANEQFF
CDR3 DNA: TGTGCCAGCAGCCAAGATCCGGGACTAGCGAATGAGCAGTTCTTC
D gene: TRBD2
J gene: TRBJ2-1
V gene: TRBV4-2
clone size: few

CDR3 protein: CASSPLGTEYEQYF
CDR3 DNA: TGTGCCAGCTCACCTTTAGGGACAGAGTACGAGCAGTACTTC
D gene: TRBD1
J gene: TRBJ2-7
V gene: TRBV18
clone size: few

CDR3 protein: CASSAAPTGIGGGQQYF
CDR3 DNA: TGTGCCAGCAGCGCCGCCCCGACGGGAATCGGGGGCGGGCAGCAGTACTTC
D gene: NA
J gene: TRBJ2-7
V gene: TRBV5-6
clone size: many

CDR3 protein: CASSILTFNQPQHF
CDR3 DNA: TGTGCCAGTAGTATTCTGACCTTCAATCAGCCCCAGCATTTT
D gene: NA
J gene: TRBJ1-5
V gene: TRBV19
clone size: NA

CDR3 protein: CASTTSRGYEQYF
CDR3 DNA: TGTGCCAGCACAACTAGCCGCGGCTACGAGCAGTACTTC
D gene: NA
J gene: TRBJ2-7
V gene: TRBV28
clone size: NA

CDR3 protein: CASTYGTDGELFF
CDR3 DNA: TGTGCCAGCACCTATGGGACAGACGGGGAGCTGTTTTTT
D gene: TRBD1
J gene: TRBJ2-2
V gene: TRBV9
clone size: NA

CDR3 protein: CSARDLSLAGEQYF
CDR3 DNA: TGCAGTGCTAGAGACTTATCCTTAGCAGGCGAGCAGTACTTC
D gene: NA
J gene: TRBJ2-7
V gene: TRBV20-1
clone size: many

CDR3 protein: CASGLQGEGGYTF
CDR3 DNA: TGTGCCAGCGGACTACAGGGGGAAGGGGGCTACACCTTC
D gene: TRBD1
J gene: TRBJ1-2
V gene: TRBV7-9
clone size: many

CDR3 protein: CASRQGARAEYGYTF
CDR3 DNA: TGTGCCTCCCGGCAGGGGGCGAGAGCGGAGTATGGCTACACCTTC
D gene: TRBD1
J gene: TRBJ1-2
V gene: TRBV30
clone size: few

CDR3 protein: CATGGPFQETQYF
CDR3 DNA: TGTGCCACCGGGGGACCTTTCCAAGAGACCCAGTACTTC
D gene: NA
J gene: TRBJ2-5
V gene: TRBV15
clone size: NA

CDR3 protein: CSVEGGQGIYF
CDR3 DNA: TGCAGCGTTGAGGGCGGACAGGGGATATATTTT
D gene: TRBD1
J gene: TRBJ1-3
V gene: TRBV29-1
clone size: NA

CDR3 protein: CSVDLQGGKLFF
CDR3 DNA: TGCAGCGTTGACCTACAGGGGGGAAAACTGTTTTTT
D gene: TRBD1
J gene: TRBJ1-4
V gene: TRBV29-1
clone size: many

CDR3 protein: CASSSGVWETQYF
CDR3 DNA: TGTGCCAGCAGCTCCGGGGTCTGGGAGACCCAGTACTTC
D gene: NA
J gene: TRBJ2-5
V gene: TRBV7-6
clone size: few

CDR3 protein: CASSKPGQGGQPQHF
CDR3 DNA: TGTGCCAGCAGCAAACCGGGACAGGGTGGCCAGCCCCAGCATTTT
D gene: TRBD1
J gene: TRBJ1-5
V gene: TRBV7-2
clone size: few

CDR3 protein: CASSQDGGTGSTLLHF
CDR3 DNA: TGTGCCAGCAGCCAAGATGGGGGGACAGGGTCCACACTCCTCCACTTT
D gene: TRBD1
J gene: TRBJ1-6
V gene: TRBV14
clone size: NA

CDR3 protein: CSAREGTFNTEAFF
CDR3 DNA: TGCAGTGCTAGAGAGGGGACCTTTAACACTGAAGCTTTCTTT
D gene: NA
J gene: TRBJ1-1
V gene: TRBV20-1
clone size: few

CDR3 protein: CASSTSAYNEQFF
CDR3 DNA: TGTGCCAGTAGCACTAGCGCCTACAATGAGCAGTTCTTC
D gene: TRBD2
J gene: TRBJ2-1
V gene: TRBV19
clone size: NA

CDR3 protein: CASSYRRLAGPRRSTDTQYF
CDR3 DNA: TGTGCCAGCAGTTACAGGAGACTAGCGGGGCCCCGCCGTAGCACAGATACGCAGTATTTT
D gene: TRBD2
J gene: TRBJ2-3
V gene: TRBV6-2/TRBV6-3
clone size: few

CDR3 protein: CASRWGGDGELFF
CDR3 DNA: TGTGCCAGCAGATGGGGTGGGGACGGGGAGCTGTTTTTT
D gene: NA
J gene: TRBJ2-2
V gene: TRBV7-3
clone size: many

CDR3 protein: CASSGILGLAYNEQFF
CDR3 DNA: TGTGCCAGCAGCGGAATACTGGGACTAGCGTACAATGAGCAGTTCTTC
D gene: TRBD2
J gene: TRBJ2-1
V gene: TRBV5-6
clone size: once

CDR3 protein: CASNPRQGSNTGELFF
CDR3 DNA: TGTGCCAGCAATCCGAGACAGGGCTCGAACACCGGGGAGCTGTTTTTT
D gene: TRBD1
J gene: TRBJ2-2
V gene: TRBV6-2/TRBV6-3
clone size: many

CDR3 protein: CASSEGNLNTEAFF
CDR3 DNA: TGTGCCAGCAGCGAGGGTAATTTGAACACTGAAGCTTTCTTT
D gene: NA
J gene: TRBJ1-1
V gene: TRBV11-2
clone size: many

CDR3 protein: CATSFARGGYEQYF
CDR3 DNA: TGTGCCACCTCCTTCGCAAGGGGTGGCTACGAGCAGTACTTC
D gene: NA
J gene: TRBJ2-7
V gene: TRBV12-3/TRBV12-4
clone size: many

CDR3 protein: CSTQEGDSKSSTQYF
CDR3 DNA: TGCAGCACACAGGAAGGGGACAGCAAGTCGTCGACCCAGTACTTC
D gene: TRBD1
J gene: TRBJ2-5
V gene: TRBV29-1
clone size: NA

CDR3 protein: CASSVDRGSGNTIYF
CDR3 DNA: TGCGCCAGCAGCGTCGACAGGGGCTCTGGAAACACCATATATTTT
D gene: TRBD1
J gene: TRBJ1-3
V gene: TRBV5-1
clone size: once

CDR3 protein: CASSLPAGETQYF
CDR3 DNA: TGCGCCAGCAGCTTGCCCGCGGGAGAGACCCAGTACTTC
D gene: NA
J gene: TRBJ2-5
V gene: TRBV5-1
clone size: few

CDR3 protein: CSVVAGGSEKLFF
CDR3 DNA: TGCAGCGTTGTCGCAGGGGGATCGGAAAAACTGTTTTTT
D gene: TRBD1
J gene: TRBJ1-4
V gene: TRBV29-1
clone size: NA

CDR3 protein: CASSLLANEQYF
CDR3 DNA: TGTGCCAGCAGCTTATTAGCAAACGAGCAGTACTTC
D gene: NA
J gene: TRBJ2-7
V gene: TRBV7-2
clone size: many

CDR3 protein: CASSQASGSMYEQYF
CDR3 DNA: TGTGCCAGCAGCCAAGCCAGCGGGAGTATGTACGAGCAGTACTTC
D gene: TRBD2
J gene: TRBJ2-7
V gene: TRBV4-2
clone size: NA

CDR3 protein: CSGSGLSYEQYF
CDR3 DNA: TGCAGTGGTTCAGGGCTCTCCTACGAGCAGTACTTC
D gene: NA
J gene: TRBJ2-7
V gene: TRBV20-1
clone size: few

CDR3 protein: CASSFGWGTGETQYF
CDR3 DNA: TGTGCCAGCAGTTTTGGATGGGGGACCGGAGAGACCCAGTACTTC
D gene: NA
J gene: TRBJ2-5
V gene: TRBV11-1
clone size: many

CDR3 protein: CSAIRRTSGTSGELFF
CDR3 DNA: TGCAGTGCTATTCGTAGGACTAGCGGGACGTCCGGGGAGCTGTTTTTT
D gene: TRBD2
J gene: TRBJ2-2
V gene: TRBV20-1
clone size: many